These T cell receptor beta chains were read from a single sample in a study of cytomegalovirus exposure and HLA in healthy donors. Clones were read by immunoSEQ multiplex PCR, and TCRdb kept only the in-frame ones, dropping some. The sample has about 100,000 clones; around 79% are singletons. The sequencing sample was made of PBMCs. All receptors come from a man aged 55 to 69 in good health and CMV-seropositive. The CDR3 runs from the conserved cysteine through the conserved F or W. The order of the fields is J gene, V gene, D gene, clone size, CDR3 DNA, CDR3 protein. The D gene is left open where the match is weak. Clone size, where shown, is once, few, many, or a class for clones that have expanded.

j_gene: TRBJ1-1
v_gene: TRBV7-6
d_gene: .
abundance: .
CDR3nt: TGTGCCAGCAGCCCCCTGTGGGAGACTGAAGCTTTCTTT
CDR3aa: CASSPLWETEAFF

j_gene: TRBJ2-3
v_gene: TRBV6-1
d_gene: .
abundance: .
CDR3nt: TGTGCCAGCAGTGAAGCGCAGGAAACCGATACGCAGTATTTT
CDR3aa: CASSEAQETDTQYF

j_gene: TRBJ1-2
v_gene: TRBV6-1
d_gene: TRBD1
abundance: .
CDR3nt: TGTGCCAGCAGCGTAACAGGGGACTATGGCTACACCTTC
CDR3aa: CASSVTGDYGYTF

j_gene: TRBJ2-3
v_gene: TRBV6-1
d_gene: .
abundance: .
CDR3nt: TGTGCCAGCAGCCGGGACACCTCAGATACGCAGTATTTT
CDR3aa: CASSRDTSDTQYF

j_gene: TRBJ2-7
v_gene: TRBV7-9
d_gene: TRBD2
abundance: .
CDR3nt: TGTGCCAGCAGCTCGCGACTAGCGGGGGCCATTATTGCCTACGAGCAGTACTTC
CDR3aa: CASSSRLAGAIIAYEQYF

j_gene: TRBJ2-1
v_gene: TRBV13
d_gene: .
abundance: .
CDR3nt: TGTGCCAGCAGCCTCAGGGGCTCCAGCTCCTACAATGAGCAGTTCTTC
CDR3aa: CASSLRGSSSYNEQFF

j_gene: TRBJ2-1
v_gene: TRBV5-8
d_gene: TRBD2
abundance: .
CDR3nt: TGTGCCAGCAGCTACCAGACGGGGGGGGGACCTACAATGAGCGAGCAGTTCTTC
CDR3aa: CASSYQTGGGPTMSEQFF

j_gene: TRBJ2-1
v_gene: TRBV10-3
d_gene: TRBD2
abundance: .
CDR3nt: TGTGCCGTAACGAGCGGGGGGAAACATGAGCAGTTCTTC
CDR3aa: CAVTSGGKHEQFF

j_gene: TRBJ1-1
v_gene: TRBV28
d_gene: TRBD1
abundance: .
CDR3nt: TGTGCCAGCAGTTTCCTGAGGGGGCTGGACACTGAAGCTTTCTTT
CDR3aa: CASSFLRGLDTEAFF

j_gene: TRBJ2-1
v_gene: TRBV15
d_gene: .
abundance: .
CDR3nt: TGTGCCACCAGCAGAGATCAAAGGGGGGGAGAGGATGAGCAGTTCTTC
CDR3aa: CATSRDQRGGEDEQFF

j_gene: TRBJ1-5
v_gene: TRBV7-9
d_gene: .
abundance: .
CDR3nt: TGTGCCAGCAGCTTTTCCGACAGGCCCGGTCAGCCCCAGCATTTT
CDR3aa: CASSFSDRPGQPQHF

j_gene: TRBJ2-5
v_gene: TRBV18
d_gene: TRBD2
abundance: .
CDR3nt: TGTGCCAGCTCACCACCGGGACTAGCGGGGAGAGAGACCCAGTACTTC
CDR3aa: CASSPPGLAGRETQYF

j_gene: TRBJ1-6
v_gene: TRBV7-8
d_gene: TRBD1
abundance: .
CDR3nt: TGTGCCAGCAGCGGATACTCCGGAGGACAGGCGAATTCACCCCTCCACTTT
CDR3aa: CASSGYSGGQANSPLHF

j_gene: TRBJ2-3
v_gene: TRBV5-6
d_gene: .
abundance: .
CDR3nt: TGTGCCAGCACCCCCCCGGTGGCGCGTGGTGGGGCGAATACGCAGTATTTT
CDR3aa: CASTPPVARGGANTQYF

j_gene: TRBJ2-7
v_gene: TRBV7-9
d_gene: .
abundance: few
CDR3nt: TGTGCCAGCAGCTTCGGGACACTATCCTACGAGCAGTACTTC
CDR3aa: CASSFGTLSYEQYF

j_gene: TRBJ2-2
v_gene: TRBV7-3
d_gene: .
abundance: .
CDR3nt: TGTGCCAGCAGCTTAAGTCTAACGGGGTCGAACACCGGGGAGCTGTTTTTT
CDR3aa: CASSLSLTGSNTGELFF

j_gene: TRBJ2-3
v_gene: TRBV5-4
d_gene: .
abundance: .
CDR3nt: TGTGCCAGCAGCTTGTCCGGCGGGGGCCGCACAGATACGCAGTATTTT
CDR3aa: CASSLSGGGRTDTQYF

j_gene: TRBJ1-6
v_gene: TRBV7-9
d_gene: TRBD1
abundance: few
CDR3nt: TGTGCCAGCAGGCGGGACAGATATAATTCACCCCTCCACTTT
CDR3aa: CASRRDRYNSPLHF

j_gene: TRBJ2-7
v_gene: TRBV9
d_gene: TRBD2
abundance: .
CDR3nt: TGTGCCAGCAGCGTAGACCCGGGGGGGCCGGGCGAGCAGTACTTC
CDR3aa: CASSVDPGGPGEQYF

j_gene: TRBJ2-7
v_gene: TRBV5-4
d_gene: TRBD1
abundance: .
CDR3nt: TGTGCCAGCAGCTTGGAGGGGGCACCCTACGAGCAGTACTTC
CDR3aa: CASSLEGAPYEQYF

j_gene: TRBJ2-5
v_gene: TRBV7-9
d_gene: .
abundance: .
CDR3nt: TGTGCCAGCAGCTCCACCCAACAGGAGACCCAGTACTTC
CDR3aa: CASSSTQQETQYF

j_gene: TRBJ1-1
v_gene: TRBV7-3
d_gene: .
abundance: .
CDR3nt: TGTGCCAGCAGCATAAATGGACAGACTGACGCTTTCTTT
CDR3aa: CASSINGQTDAFF

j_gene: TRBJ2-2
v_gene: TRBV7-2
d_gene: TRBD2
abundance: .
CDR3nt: TGTGCCAGCAGCTCCCAACCCCCCGGCGGGAGGAACACCGGGGAGCTGTTTTTT
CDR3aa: CASSSQPPGGRNTGELFF

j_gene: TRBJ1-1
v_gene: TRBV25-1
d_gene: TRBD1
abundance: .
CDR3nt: TGTGCCAGCAGTGAATTTCAGGGGGGCACTGAAGCTTTCTTT
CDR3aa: CASSEFQGGTEAFF

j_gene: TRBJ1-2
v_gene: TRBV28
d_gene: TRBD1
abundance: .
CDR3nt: TGTGCCAGCAGTTCGGGACAGGGGAACTATGGCTACACCTTC
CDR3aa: CASSSGQGNYGYTF

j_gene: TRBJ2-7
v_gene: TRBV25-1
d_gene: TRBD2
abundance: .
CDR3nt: TGTGCCAGCAGTGACCGGACTAGCGGGCTAGATGGGCTTAGCGAGCAGTACTTC
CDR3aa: CASSDRTSGLDGLSEQYF

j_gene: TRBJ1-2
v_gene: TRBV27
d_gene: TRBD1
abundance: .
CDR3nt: TGTGCCAGCAGTTTATCTCTGGGGACAGGGTCTAACTATGGCTACACCTTC
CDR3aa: CASSLSLGTGSNYGYTF

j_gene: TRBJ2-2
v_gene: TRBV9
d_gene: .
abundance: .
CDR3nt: TGTGCCAGCAGACAGGGAACGAACACCGGGGAGCTGTTTTTT
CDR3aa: CASRQGTNTGELFF

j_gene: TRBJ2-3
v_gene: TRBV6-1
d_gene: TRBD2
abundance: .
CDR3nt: TGTGCCAGCAGTGAAATAGCGGGGGGCACAGATACGCAGTATTTT
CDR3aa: CASSEIAGGTDTQYF

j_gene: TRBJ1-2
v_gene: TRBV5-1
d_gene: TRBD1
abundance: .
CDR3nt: TGCGCCAGCAGCCCTGCTGGGACAGGACGGAACTATGGCTACACCTTC
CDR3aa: CASSPAGTGRNYGYTF

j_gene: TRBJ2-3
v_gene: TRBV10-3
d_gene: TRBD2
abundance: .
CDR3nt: TGTGCCATCCGTAGCGGGGGGGCCAGGGATACGCAGTATTTT
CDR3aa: CAIRSGGARDTQYF

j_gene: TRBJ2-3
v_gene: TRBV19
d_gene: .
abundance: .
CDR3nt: TGTGCCAGTAGTATAGCCCAAGTGGCCACAGATACGCAGTATTTT
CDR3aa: CASSIAQVATDTQYF

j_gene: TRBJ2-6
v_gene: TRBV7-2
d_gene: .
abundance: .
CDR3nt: TGTGCCAGCGGTGACGCTAGGGGGGCCAACGTCCTGACTTTC
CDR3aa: CASGDARGANVLTF

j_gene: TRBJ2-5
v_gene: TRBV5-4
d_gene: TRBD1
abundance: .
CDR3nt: TGTGCCAGCAGCTTGGGGACAGGAGAGACCCAGTACTTC
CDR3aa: CASSLGTGETQYF

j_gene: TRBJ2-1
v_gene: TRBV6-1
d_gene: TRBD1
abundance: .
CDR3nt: TGTGCCAGCAGTGCAGGGGGCACAGGCTATGAGCAGTTCTTC
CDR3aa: CASSAGGTGYEQFF

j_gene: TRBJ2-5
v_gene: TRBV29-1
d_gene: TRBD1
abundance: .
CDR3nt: TGCAGCGCTGGACAGGGAGGAGGAGAGACCCAGTACTTC
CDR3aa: CSAGQGGGETQYF

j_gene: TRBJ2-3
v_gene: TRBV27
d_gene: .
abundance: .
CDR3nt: TGTGCCAGCAGTTTAGAGGGGGACCTCACAGATACGCAGTATTTT
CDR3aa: CASSLEGDLTDTQYF

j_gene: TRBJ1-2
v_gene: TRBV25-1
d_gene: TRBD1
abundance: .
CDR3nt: TGTGCCAGCAGTGAAGACAGGGGCTTCTATGGCTACACCTTC
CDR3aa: CASSEDRGFYGYTF

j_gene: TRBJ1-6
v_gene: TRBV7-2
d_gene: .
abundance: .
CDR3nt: TGTGCCAGCAGCTTGGGGAGGGGTGGTAATTCACCCCTCCACTTT
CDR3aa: CASSLGRGGNSPLHF

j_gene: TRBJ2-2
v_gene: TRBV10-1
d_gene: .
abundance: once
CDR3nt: TGCGCCAGCAGTCCCCAGCCCGGGGAGCTGTTTTTT
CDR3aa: CASSPQPGELFF

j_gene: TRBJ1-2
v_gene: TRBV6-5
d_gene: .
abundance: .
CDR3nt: TGTGCCAGCAGCTCCTCGGATGGCTACACCTTC
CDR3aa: CASSSSDGYTF

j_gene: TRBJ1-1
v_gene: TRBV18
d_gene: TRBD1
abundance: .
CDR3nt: TGTGCCAGCTCAAAAATTGACAGGGAGGATTCTACTGAAGCTTTCTTT
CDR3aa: CASSKIDREDSTEAFF

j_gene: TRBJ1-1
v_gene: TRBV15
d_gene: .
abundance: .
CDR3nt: TGTGCCACCAGCAGAGATATAACAGGGCGCACTGAAGCTTTCTTT
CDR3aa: CATSRDITGRTEAFF

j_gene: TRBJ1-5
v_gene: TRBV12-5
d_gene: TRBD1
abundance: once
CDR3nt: TGTGCTAGTGGTTCGGGACAGCATAGCAATCAGCCCCAGCATTTT
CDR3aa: CASGSGQHSNQPQHF

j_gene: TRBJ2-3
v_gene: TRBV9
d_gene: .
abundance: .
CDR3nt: TGTGCCAGCAAGCGGACAGATACGCAGTATTTT
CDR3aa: CASKRTDTQYF